This T cell receptor (beta chain) was sequenced for a study of cytomegalovirus exposure and HLA in healthy donors. Use of 60 Vbeta and 13 Jbeta primers characterized the PCR. Assay used: immunoSEQ multiplex PCR; TCRdb lists only in-frame clones, some missing. The data hold some 66,000 clones, with over 75% observed a single time. Whole-study findings and limits: CMV serostatus alone was available as immune exposure information.

About this clone: The antigen is not known.

Deletions cut 3 bases from V and 4 bases from J, with 13 bases between. CDR1 MGHRA and CDR2 YSYEKL come from the germline V gene. The CDR3 totals 15 residues. The material sequenced was PBMCs. This sequence originates from a man aged 35-49 years in good health and CMV-seronegative. The V gene is TRBV4-1, the J gene TRBJ2-1; a possible D gene is TRBD1 (5 bases). The DNA for the CDR3 is TGCGCCAGCAGCCAGCTGCTCTCAGGGTACAATGAGCAGTTCTTC. Translating it yields CASSQLLSGYNEQFF.